This T cell receptor beta chain was identified in a study of T cells expressing NK-cell markers. The CDR3 covers 14 residues. Study-wide findings and caveats: The dominant NKG2C+ clonotypes represented roughly 1.0-7.5% of CD8+ T cells in several donors. A handful of donors showed these clonotypes also leading the CD3+CD56-NKG2C+ fraction.

As to this clonotype: The antigen remains undetermined.

No DNA is given; TCRdb re-called the 5' RACE reads and lists each CDR3 protein once. The sample table includes around 550,000 distinct CDR3 sequences. Sequencing was performed on blood T cells: a sorted CD56 or NKG2C T cell subset, CD4+ or CD8+ T cells, or bulk PBMC T cells (not recorded which). This sequence was found in a man younger than 30 in good health. V usage is TRBV12-3 or TRBV12-4 and J usage is TRBJ2-7; TCRdb's D call, TRBD2, is unchecked because there is no DNA. The CDR3 region is CASSQQGGSHEQYF.